The following is a TCR beta chain sequence with its context. No antigen is known for it. The data were taken from a study of T-cell memory formation after mild COVID-19. J was trimmed by 6 bases and V by 0 bases; bases with no gene match: 5. Germline loops: CDR1 SGHRS, CDR2 YFSETQ. The CDR3 covers 16 residues. General observations from the study: Clones that shrank (day 15 to 85) were balanced CD4/CD8, whereas later expanders leaned CD4+.

TCRdb reanalysed the 5' RACE reads using MiXCR and keeps one entry per CDR3 protein. The sample lists approximately 580,000 distinct CDR3 sequences, approximately 20% seen once, with under 15% in the top ten. This receptor was identified in an adult woman who had mild COVID-19 (a few samples of this study predate the infection). Cell type and time point are not known. The sequencing input was PBMCs or a T cell subset sorted from them (not recorded which). The chain joins TRBV5-1 to TRBJ2-2; 10 bases line up with TRBD2. The chain's CDR3 is CASSLAGSGRSGELFF. CDR3 nucleotides: TGCGCCAGCAGCTTGGCCGGTAGCGGGAGGTCCGGGGAGCTGTTTTTT.